This is a list of T cell receptor beta chains from one sample in a study of spatial heterogeneity in lung cancer. TCRdb re-called the 5' RACE reads with MiXCR, one entry per CDR3 protein. The sample carries tens of thousands of distinct CDR3 sequences, about 20% recorded once. This specimen was PBMCs, taken at surgery. These receptors were taken from a male donor with early-stage non-small cell lung cancer. CDR3s include the opening cysteine and the closing phenylalanine or tryptophan. The D gene is left open where the match is weak. Expanded clones are given a class, and other clones once, few, many or no size at all.

>TRBJ2-7|-|TRBV18|once
CASSQGTARDEQYF
TGTGCCAGCTCACAGGGGACGGCCAGGGACGAGCAGTACTTC
>TRBJ2-7|-|TRBV20-1|-
CSARTAKTQDGSEQYF
TGCAGTGCTAGGACCGCCAAGACTCAAGACGGGAGCGAGCAGTACTTC
>TRBJ2-6|-|TRBV20-1|-
CSASRGGTGANVLTF
TGCAGTGCTAGTAGGGGGGGTACTGGGGCCAACGTCCTGACTTTC
>TRBJ2-3|-|TRBV11-2|few
CASSLGPVRTDTQYF
TGTGCCAGCAGCTTAGGCCCGGTACGCACAGATACGCAGTATTTT
>TRBJ2-1|-|TRBV27|-
CASSSRYDTSNNNEQFF
TGTGCCAGCAGTTCCCGATATGACACGTCCAACAACAATGAGCAGTTCTTC
>TRBJ2-1|TRBD2|TRBV11-2|few
CASSPLGKRGIIEQFF
TGTGCCAGCAGCCCCCTAGGGAAGCGGGGTATTATTGAGCAGTTCTTC
>TRBJ2-1|TRBD2|TRBV7-8|-
CASSFSGRSLDEQFF
TGTGCCAGCAGCTTTAGCGGGAGGAGTCTCGATGAGCAGTTCTTC
>TRBJ1-2|-|TRBV4-3|few
CASSQDKAGAYGYTF
TGCGCCAGCAGCCAAGATAAGGCAGGGGCCTATGGCTACACCTTC
>TRBJ2-1|-|TRBV7-8|many
CASSLADKSYNEQFF
TGTGCCAGCAGCTTAGCGGACAAGTCCTACAATGAGCAGTTCTTC
>TRBJ1-5|-|TRBV3-1|-
CASSQAIGSIQPQHF
TGTGCCAGCAGCCAAGCGATCGGGAGTATTCAGCCCCAGCATTTT
>TRBJ2-2|-|TRBV5-4|few
CASSLWDGWGELFF
TGTGCCAGCAGCTTGTGGGACGGTTGGGGGGAGCTGTTTTTT
>TRBJ2-1|-|TRBV6-5|-
CASSWGDEAYNEQFF
TGTGCCAGCAGCTGGGGCGACGAGGCCTACAATGAGCAGTTCTTC
>TRBJ2-7|TRBD1|TRBV20-1|-
CSASPQGDEQYF
TGCAGTGCTAGCCCCCAGGGGGACGAGCAGTACTTC
>TRBJ2-7|-|TRBV12-3/TRBV12-4|-
CASSLRQGTYEQYF
TGTGCCAGCAGTTTAAGGCAGGGAACCTACGAGCAGTACTTC
>TRBJ1-5|-|TRBV12-3/TRBV12-4|few
CASSLGQISNQPQHF
TGTGCCAGCAGTTTAGGGCAAATTAGCAATCAGCCCCAGCATTTT
>TRBJ1-1|TRBD1|TRBV12-3/TRBV12-4|many
CASSSQGRDTEAFF
TGTGCCAGCAGTTCACAGGGGAGGGACACTGAAGCTTTCTTT
>TRBJ2-7|TRBD1|TRBV7-9|once
CASSFPGGTRYEQYF
TGTGCCAGCAGCTTCCCAGGGGGAACGAGGTACGAGCAGTACTTC
>TRBJ2-1|TRBD1|TRBV9|-
CASSVGDRVDYNEQFF
TGTGCCAGCAGCGTAGGGGACAGGGTGGACTACAATGAGCAGTTCTTC
>TRBJ2-1|-|TRBV19|-
CASSIRPNEQFF
TGTGCCAGTAGTATAAGACCCAATGAGCAGTTCTTC
>TRBJ2-1|TRBD2|TRBV7-2|-
CASSLVGGRSYNEQFF
TGTGCCAGCAGCTTAGTAGGCGGGAGGTCCTACAATGAGCAGTTCTTC
>TRBJ2-3|-|TRBV27|many
CASSTTWNTDTQYF
TGTGCCAGCAGTACAACGTGGAACACAGATACGCAGTATTTT
>TRBJ2-4|-|TRBV6-6|many
CASSYPRSSVAKNIQYF
TGTGCCAGCAGTTACCCGAGGTCTAGCGTAGCCAAAAACATTCAGTACTTC
>TRBJ2-1|-|TRBV12-3/TRBV12-4|-
CASSWGPSGPYNEQFF
TGTGCCAGCAGTTGGGGGCCTAGCGGTCCCTACAATGAGCAGTTCTTC
>TRBJ2-1|TRBD2|TRBV7-2|many
CASSLLAGSSYNEQFF
TGTGCCAGCAGCTTACTAGCGGGGAGCTCCTACAATGAGCAGTTCTTC
>TRBJ2-7|-|TRBV15|few
CATSRGTGSYEQYF
TGTGCCACCAGCAGAGGTACGGGGTCCTACGAGCAGTACTTC
>TRBJ2-5|-|TRBV7-7|few
CASSLGEASQETQYF
TGTGCTAGCAGCTTAGGAGAGGCTAGCCAAGAGACCCAGTACTTC
>TRBJ2-3|-|TRBV25-1|-
CASSEYLGGGQADTQYF
TGTGCCAGCAGTGAATATCTTGGGGGGGGGCAGGCAGATACGCAGTATTTT
>TRBJ1-1|-|TRBV9|few
CASSVGEGRATEAFF
TGTGCCAGCAGCGTAGGAGAGGGTAGGGCCACTGAAGCTTTCTTT
>TRBJ1-5|-|TRBV6-6|-
CASSYPWGSPGSNQPQHF
TGTGCCAGCAGTTACCCTTGGGGGTCTCCGGGAAGCAATCAGCCCCAGCATTTT
>TRBJ2-1|TRBD2|TRBV5-1|few
CASSLGLAGGDSFF
TGCGCCAGCAGCTTAGGACTAGCGGGGGGCGATTCGTTCTTC
>TRBJ2-7|-|TRBV4-3|once
CASSYGRSYEQYF
TGCGCCAGCAGCTATGGGCGGAGCTACGAGCAGTACTTC
>TRBJ2-3|TRBD2|TRBV5-1|few
CASNPSGGTDTQYF
TGCGCCAGCAACCCTAGCGGAGGCACAGATACGCAGTATTTT
>TRBJ1-5|TRBD1|TRBV6-5|-
CASRSQGERQPQHF
TGTGCCAGCAGATCACAGGGGGAGCGACAGCCCCAGCATTTT
>TRBJ2-5|-|TRBV3-1|few
CASSQHGRTPQRETQYF
TGTGCCAGCAGCCAACATGGACGGACCCCACAGCGGGAGACCCAGTACTTC
>TRBJ1-5|-|TRBV3-1|few
CASSQGPRVQGKQPQHF
TGTGCCAGCAGCCAAGGTCCTCGGGTACAGGGCAAACAGCCCCAGCATTTT
>TRBJ2-7|-|TRBV2|few
CASSERAETDYEQYF
TGTGCCAGCAGTGAAAGGGCGGAAACCGACTACGAGCAGTACTTC